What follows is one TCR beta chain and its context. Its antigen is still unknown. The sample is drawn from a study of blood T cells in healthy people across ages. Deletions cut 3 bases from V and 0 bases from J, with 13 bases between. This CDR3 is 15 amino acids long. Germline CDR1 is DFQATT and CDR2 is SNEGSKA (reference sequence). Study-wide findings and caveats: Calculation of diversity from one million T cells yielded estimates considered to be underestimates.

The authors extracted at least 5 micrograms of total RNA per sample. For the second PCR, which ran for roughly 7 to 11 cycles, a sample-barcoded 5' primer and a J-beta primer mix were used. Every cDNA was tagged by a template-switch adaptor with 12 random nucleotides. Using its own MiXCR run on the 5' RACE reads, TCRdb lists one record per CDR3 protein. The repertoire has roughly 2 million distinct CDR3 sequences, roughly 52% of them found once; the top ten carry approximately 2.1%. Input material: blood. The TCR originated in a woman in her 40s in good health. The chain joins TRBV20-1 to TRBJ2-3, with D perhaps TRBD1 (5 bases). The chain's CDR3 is CSASLGRASTDTQYF. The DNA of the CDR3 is TGCAGTGCTAGTTTGGGCAGGGCAAGCACAGATACGCAGTATTTT.